This TCR beta chain was captured in a study of blood T cell repertoires in COVID-19. Profiled with immunoSEQ multiplex PCR; TCRdb holds only in-frame clones, not every one. The sample includes about 160,000 clones, roughly 80% seen only once; the top ten take about 3%. This CDR3 spans 13 amino acids. The germline V and J ends were trimmed by 2 bases and 4 bases, with 11 bases remaining between them. Looked up from germline, CDR1 is SQVTM and CDR2 is ANQGSEA. The chain links TRBV29-1 to TRBJ2-5, with D perhaps TRBD1 (6 bases). This TCR came from a man aged 65 to 79 with acute or convalescent COVID-19. Sequencing input: peripheral blood. The CDR3 here is CSVELGAGETQYF. The CDR3, as DNA: TGCAGCGTTGAACTGGGGGCTGGAGAGACCCAGTACTTC.